The present TCR beta chain was sequenced within a study of OX40 agonist ivuxolimab in advanced cancers. At the level of the whole study: Ivuxolimab, which targeted the costimulatory receptor OX40 (CD134), was an agonistic, fully human IgG2 monoclonal antibody. Intravenous ivuxolimab was administered to patients every 2 weeks at six dose levels: 0.01, 0.1, 0.3, 1.5, 3 and 10 mg/kg. Among the roughly 52 dose-escalation patients, about 19 had hepatocellular carcinoma, 15 or so melanoma, 9 renal cell carcinoma and 9 head and neck cancer. In the dose-escalation cohort, 82.7% of patients were male, and the mean age was approximately 60 years, with a range of about 23 to 90. Patients were allowed to have had prior anti-PD-1, anti-PD-L1 or anti-CTLA-4 therapy, and approximately 40% of the dose-escalation patients had previously received checkpoint inhibitors. Partial responses were achieved by three dose-escalation patients, of whom one had hepatocellular carcinoma and two had cutaneous melanoma. Peripheral TCRbeta sequencing aimed to test whether ivuxolimab altered TCR sequence diversity and caused clonal T-cell expansion. The paper covers the monotherapy dose-escalation part of the phase I ivuxolimab trial, which included N ≈ 57 patients.

Results the study describes overall, beyond this receptor: The antigen specificity of the peripheral T cells that underwent clonal expansion was not determined. Low levels of normalized T-cell clonal expansion were also seen in some patients who did not respond. In the 0.1-3.0 mg/kg groups, partial responders had among the lowest normalized peripheral clonal expansion, particularly in CD8+ T cells. After ivuxolimab, CD8+ T cells had more expanded clones than CD4+ T cells on average. At doses from 0.1 to 3.0 mg/kg, clonal expansion was seen in both CD4+ and CD8+ blood T cells between baseline and week 6.

As for this clone: The clone's antigen remains unknown. Per-base quality was not reported, and no clone a single base away is much larger than it.

Genomic DNA was isolated from the sorted cells so that the TCRbeta CDR3 region could be sequenced. TCRbeta CDR3 regions were sequenced using the immunoSEQ Assay. TCRdb stores this immuneACCESS table with in-frame sequences only. Part of the clones is absent; in the studies checked, under half of the shortfall reflects unresolved V genes, and no reason is known for the rest. This sample lists about 75,000 clones; about 92% were detected once. Roughly 0.37% of the sample is in the top ten clones. Patients with a history of autoimmune disease or receiving systemic immunosuppression were excluded from the trial. Peripheral blood for TCR sequencing was drawn from every dose cohort at baseline, at cycle 4 day 1 and at cycle 7 day 1. Samples were obtained from an open-label, multicenter, first-in-human phase I dose-escalation trial of ivuxolimab. Adults with locally advanced or metastatic melanoma, renal cell carcinoma, hepatocellular carcinoma or head and neck squamous cell carcinoma were enrolled in the trial. Before TCR sequencing, CD4+ and CD8+ T cells were separately sorted from peripheral blood.

After removal of 0 bases from V and 5 bases from J, the junction retains 4 bases not matched to a gene. The CDR3 runs 16 residues from the cysteine to the phenylalanine. Left in the record is the CDR3 DNA by itself, 48 bases read in frame from the first base. CDR1 and CDR2 (SGHTA, FQGNSA) derive from the germline V gene. The rearranged segments are TRBV7-2 and TRBJ1-5, with TRBD1 identical over 10 junction bases. The origin of this receptor is an adult with an advanced solid tumor such as melanoma, head and neck, liver or kidney cancer. The sequencing here drew on CD4+ or CD8+ T cells sorted from blood, taken in a trial of the OX40 agonist ivuxolimab. The sequence in DNA is TGTGCCAGCAGCTTAGCACGTGGACAGGGGGATCAGCCCCAGCATTTT. This sequence encodes CASSLARGQGDQPQHF.